This paragraph covers one T cell receptor (beta chain) sequence. Its specificity is not known. With 60 Vbeta and 13 Jbeta primers, the PCR was carried out. Per the original methods: In a later analysis, some 80 million unique TCR beta chains included roughly 11 million shared by two or more donors. Clones were sequenced by immunoSEQ multiplex PCR, and TCRdb holds only the in-frame ones, with some missing. D and trimming were read from the DNA, whereas the V and J calls and clone size are those reported in that table. The table has around 150,000 clones, 75% to 90% seen once; the top ten hold more than 1.5%. The data were obtained in a study of cytomegalovirus exposure and HLA in healthy donors. Study in general: Early release data held 85 million or so unique TCRs from HLA-typed donors. Study observations and caveats: Earlier analysis looked at TCR beta V segments, and most were productive about 90% or about 30% of the time.

Material: PBMCs. The receptor comes from a man between 40 and 49 years old in good health and CMV-seronegative.

The DNA of the CDR3 is TGCAGCGCAGGGACAGAGCTCGGCTACACCTTC. Translated, it gives CSAGTELGYTF. The rearrangement uses TRBV29-1 and TRBJ1-2; the match to TRBD1 covers 7 bases. This CDR3 region has 11 residues. The germline CDR1 and CDR2 sequences are SQVTM and ANQGSEA. Trimming removed 7 bases from V and 8 bases from J; junction bases left unmatched: 7. Looking up the rest from reference TRBV29-1 and TRBJ1-2 gives the full variable domain: SAVISQKPSRDICQRGTSLTIQCQVDSQVTMMFWYRQQPGQSLTLIATANQGSEATYESGFVIDKFPISRPNLTFSTLTVSNMSPEDSSIYLCSAGTELGYTFGSGTRLTVV.